The rows below give T cell receptor beta chains drawn from one sample of a study of neurological immune-mediated disorders. TCRdb used MiXCR to reprocess the 5' RACE reads, holding one entry per CDR3 protein. The sample lists about 79,000 distinct CDR3 sequences; 12% to 15% were seen once. Material for sequencing was PBMCs. These receptors originate from a woman aged 45-60 years in good health. Each CDR3 is given with its conserved first and last residue. The D gene is left open where the match is weak. A row's size may be missing; if present it is once, few, many or a size class.

j_call v_call clone_size d_call cdr3_aa cdr3_nt
TRBJ2-7 TRBV5-1 many TRBD1 CASSWGQAYEQYF TGCGCCAGCAGCTGGGGACAGGCATACGAGCAGTACTTC
TRBJ2-6 TRBV3-1 - - CASSQGTGANVLTF TGTGCCAGCAGCCAAGGGACTGGGGCCAACGTCCTGACTTTC
TRBJ2-5 TRBV5-1 many - CASSWSGSQETQYF TGCGCCAGCAGCTGGAGTGGTTCCCAAGAGACCCAGTACTTC
TRBJ1-5 TRBV20-1 many - CSAREDPNQPQHF TGCAGTGCTAGAGAGGATCCCAATCAGCCCCAGCATTTT
TRBJ2-3 TRBV6-5 many - CASSYSVRGDTQYF TGTGCCAGCAGTTACTCGGTCCGGGGAGATACGCAGTATTTT
TRBJ1-6 TRBV28 many - CASRPTLNSPLHF TGTGCCTCACGACCGACCCTTAATTCACCCCTCCACTTT
TRBJ2-4 TRBV5-1 many - CASSLGEVPIDIQYF TGCGCCAGCAGCTTGGGGGAAGTCCCCATAGACATTCAGTACTTC
TRBJ1-1 TRBV18 many - CASSPRTNTEAFF TGTGCCAGCTCACCGCGGACGAACACTGAAGCTTTCTTT
TRBJ1-1 TRBV5-1 many - CASRGGTQNTEAFF TGCGCCAGCAGGGGGGGGACTCAGAACACTGAAGCTTTCTTT
TRBJ1-1 TRBV12-3/TRBV12-4 many - CASLIGGAAEAFF TGTGCCAGCCTGATCGGCGGGGCGGCTGAAGCTTTCTTT
TRBJ1-1 TRBV7-2 many - CASSHGGNTEAFF TGTGCCAGCAGCCATGGGGGGAACACTGAAGCTTTCTTT
TRBJ2-2 TRBV7-2 - TRBD2 CASSRTTSGRMSGELFF TGTGCCAGCAGCCGAACGACTAGCGGGAGAATGTCCGGGGAGCTGTTTTTT
TRBJ2-7 TRBV5-1 many - CASSFGRVGDEQYF TGCGCCAGCAGCTTTGGCAGGGTTGGAGACGAGCAGTACTTC
TRBJ2-7 TRBV12-3/TRBV12-4 few - CASGSARSYEQYF TGTGCCAGCGGGTCAGCACGCTCCTACGAGCAGTACTTC
TRBJ2-5 TRBV5-1 few - CASSLANGAETQYF TGCGCCAGCAGCTTGGCCAACGGGGCGGAGACCCAGTACTTC
TRBJ1-5 TRBV6-6 few - CASSYSRRTKGSNQPQHF TGTGCCAGCAGTTACTCGAGGCGGACTAAGGGTAGCAATCAGCCCCAGCATTTT
TRBJ1-1 TRBV12-3/TRBV12-4 many - CASSARTGKNTEAFF TGTGCCAGCAGTGCTCGTACGGGGAAGAACACTGAAGCTTTCTTT
TRBJ1-5 TRBV28 - - CASSPPQGNYQPKHF TGTGCAAGCAGCCCTCCTCAGGGGAACTATCAGCCCAAGCATTTT
TRBJ2-2 TRBV12-3/TRBV12-4 many - CASSFPGYSGELFF TGTGCCAGCAGTTTTCCAGGGTATTCCGGGGAGCTGTTTTTT
TRBJ2-7 TRBV28 - TRBD1 CSSIPRGQGAYEQYF TGTTCCAGCATTCCCCGGGGACAGGGGGCCTACGAGCAGTACTTC
TRBJ1-1 TRBV5-1 many - CASSFQSNTEAFF TGCGCCAGCAGCTTTCAATCGAACACTGAAGCTTTCTTT